One sample yielded the 30 T cell receptor beta chains listed below, sequenced in a study of blood T cells in healthy people across ages. The authors ran a second PCR of 7 to 11 cycles using a sample-barcoded 5' primer and a J-beta primer mix. TCRdb passed the 5' RACE reads through MiXCR, listing each CDR3 protein once. The table shows around 650,000 distinct CDR3 sequences, with approximately 40% occurring only once. The sample was blood. The receptors were gathered from an elderly man in good health.

The V gene is TRBV24-1, the J gene TRBJ1-2; D is unresolved. CDR3 length: 11 residues. Trimming took 4 bases from V and 6 from J, leaving 5 bases between them. Germline V gives CDR1 KGHDR, CDR2 SFDVKD. The DNA for the CDR3 is TGTGCCACCAGTGACCGAGATGGCTACACCTTC. Translating gives CATSDRDGYTF.

For this clonotype: Mismatch with germline at one junction end may stem from a read error. The genes are TRBV5-1 and TRBJ1-1, with TRBD1 matching over 8 bases. The length of the CDR3 is 15 residues. Germline V CDR1 and CDR2: SGHRS, YFSETQ. The CDR3 is CANSLRTGTDTEAFF. CDR3 bases: TGCGCCAACAGCTTACGGACAGGGACGGACACTGAAGCTTTCTTT.

The table lists this clonotype with a few counts. The rearrangement links TRBV10-2 to TRBJ1-6; D possibly corresponds to TRBD1 (5 bases). The germline gives CDR1 WSHSY, CDR2 SAAADI. The V gene lost 7 bases and the J gene lost 7 bases, with 26 bases spanning the gap. The CDR3 consists of 18 residues. The CDR3 region has the DNA TGCGCCAGCAACGGAGGGACCAACATCACCTCTCAAAATTCACCCCTCCACTTT. As protein: CASNGGTNITSQNSPLHF.

This rearrangement joins TRBV29-1 to TRBJ1-1; D possibly corresponds to TRBD1 (5 bases). Trimming shortened V by 3 bases and J by 3 bases, and 23 bases separated the two germline ends. The V gene's germline CDR1 is SQVTM and CDR2 ANQGSEA. The CDR3 consists of 17 residues. The CDR3 sequence is CSVDRQGTLLPDTEAFF. CDR3 in DNA: TGCAGCGTTGATAGGCAGGGCACTTTACTACCTGACACTGAAGCTTTCTTT.

The chain has TRBV2 and TRBJ2-7, with D perhaps assigned TRBD1 or TRBD2 (5 bases each). Germline V gives CDR1 SNHLY, CDR2 FYNNEI. The CDR3 loop spans 12 amino acids. V was clipped by 6 bases and J by 7 bases, with 13 bases between them. Written as DNA, the CDR3 is TGTGCCAGCAGCGGGGCCCTGTGGGAGCAGTACTTC. This encodes CASSGALWEQYF.

There are many counts of this clonotype. The chain couples TRBV28 to TRBJ1-2; D not resolved. V lost 6 bases and J lost 0, with 8 bases in between. The length of the CDR3 is 13 residues. The germline V gene encodes CDR1 MDHEN and CDR2 SYDVKM. This CDR3 is CASRDGTNYGYTF. CDR3 nucleotides: TGTGCCAGCAGAGACGGAACTAACTATGGCTACACCTTC.

The table lists this clonotype with a few counts. The CDR3 coding sequence is TGTGCCAGCATAGCGGGGTCCAGCTCCTACGAGCAGTACTTC. Residues: CASIAGSSSYEQYF. The chain is built from TRBV3-1 and TRBJ2-7; TRBD2 agrees at 8 bases. This CDR3 has 14 residues. Germline values: CDR1 LGHDT, CDR2 YNNKEL (reference sequence). V lost 7 bases to trimming and J lost 0 bases; unmatched junction nucleotides: 5.

This clonotype was detected a few times. The chain recombines TRBV20-1 with TRBJ2-7; 7 nucleotides align to TRBD2. Germline loops: CDR1 DFQATT, CDR2 SNEGSKA (reference sequence). CDR3 size: 15 residues. Trimming cost V 4 bases and J 6 bases; bases outside gene matches: 15. CDR3 nucleotide sequence: TGCAGTGCTACCCAAACCGGCGGGAGAGTGGGCGAGCAGTACTTC. Protein: CSATQTGGRVGEQYF.

This clonotype was counted a few times. The chain employs TRBV7-8 and TRBJ2-5; D gene unclear. The V end lost 4 bases, the J end lost 8 bases, and 5 bases lay between the germline ends. The CDR3 spans 10 residues. Germline values: CDR1 SGHVS, CDR2 FQNEAQ. The CDR3 sequence: CASSSLTQYF. Here the CDR3 DNA reads TGTGCCAGCAGCTCCCTAACCCAGTACTTC. Full variable domain (remainder filled in from reference TRBV7-8 and TRBJ2-5): GAGVSQSPRYKVAKRGQDVALRCDPISGHVSLFWYQQALGQGPEFLTYFQNEAQLDKSGLPSDRFFAERPEGSVSTLKIQRTQQEDSAVYLCASSSLTQYFGPGTRLLVL.

This clonotype is a singleton in its sample. V gene TRBV3-1 combines with J gene TRBJ2-3; D tentatively fits TRBD1 or TRBD2 (6 bases each). The CDR3 consists of 12 residues. CDR1 is LGHDT, CDR2 YNNKEL, per germline (reference sequence). The V end lost 2 bases, the J end lost 9 bases, and 9 bases lay between the germline ends. CDR3 in amino acids: CASSQRGGTQYF. The CDR3 DNA follows: TGTGCCAGCAGCCAAAGAGGGGGGACGCAGTATTTT.

V is TRBV5-5 and J is TRBJ2-3, with D possibly called TRBD1 or TRBD2 (5 bases each). The ends were cut back, 4 bases at V and 3 bases at J, with 15 bases in the middle. This CDR3 is built from 15 residues. Germline CDR1 reads SGHKS; CDR2 reads YYEKEE (reference sequence). DNA for the CDR3: TGTGCCAGCAGCGTGGGACCGTTTGGGACAGATACGCAGTATTTT. It codes for CASSVGPFGTDTQYF.

V is TRBV4-3 and J is TRBJ2-3; 9 bases are a match to TRBD2. The germline gives CDR1 LGHNA, CDR2 YSLEER. The CDR3 has 16 amino acids. V lost 0 bases to trimming and J lost 4 bases; unmatched junction nucleotides: 5. The CDR3 nucleotides are TGCGCCAGCAGCCAAGATTGGGCGGGGGGGGCAGATACGCAGTATTTT. It codes for CASSQDWAGGADTQYF.

This clonotype was observed a few times. This chain uses TRBV2 with TRBJ2-2; D unresolved. V was clipped by 6 bases and J by 7 bases, with 12 bases between them. CDR3 length: 13 amino acids. Germline CDR1 SNHLY, CDR2 FYNNEI. The CDR3 nucleotides read TGTGCCAGCAGGACCTTCAATGGCGGGGAGCTGTTTTTT. Protein product: CASRTFNGGELFF.

The chain couples TRBV10-1 to TRBJ2-5; TRBD2 matches at 12 bases. The end of the DNA fits TRBJ2-1 better, so the J call may be wrong. The CDR3 runs 18 residues. The germline V gene encodes CDR1 WNHNN and CDR2 SYGVQD (reference sequence). The CDR3 DNA sequence: TGCGCCAGCAGCGGGGACGACACTAGCGGGAGGACCCAAGAGACCCAGTTCTTC. It is translated as CASSGDDTSGRTQETQFF.

The CDR3 protein is CASSLGRVVDEQYF. The CDR3 nucleotides read TGTGCCAGCAGTTTAGGCAGGGTAGTGGACGAGCAGTACTTC. The V call is TRBV27, the J call TRBJ2-5, with D perhaps TRBD1 (5 bases). The J call may be mistaken, given a closer DNA end match to TRBJ2-7. The CDR3 consists of 14 residues. The germline CDR1 and CDR2 sequences are MNHEY and SMNVEV (reference sequence).

At least ten counts were recorded for this clonotype. The chain joins TRBV12-3 or TRBV12-4 to TRBJ2-7; D might be TRBD1 or TRBD2, each matching 5 bases. V lost 3 bases, J lost 5 bases, and 11 bases lay in between. CDR3 length: 13 residues. CDR3 in amino acids: CASSFLRGDEQYF. The CDR3 bases are TGTGCCAGCAGTTTCCTGAGGGGAGACGAGCAGTACTTC.

This clonotype was counted only a few times. The chain uses TRBV6-2 or TRBV6-3 and TRBJ2-1, with a tentative D call TRBD2 (6 bases). From germline, CDR1 is MNHEY and CDR2 SVGEGT. The V gene lost 6 bases and the J gene lost 4 bases, with 13 bases spanning the gap. The CDR3 spans 14 residues. CDR3 sequence reads: CASSRGTNYNEQFF. CDR3 in DNA: TGTGCCAGCAGCCGCGGGACCAATTACAATGAGCAGTTCTTC.

A few counts support this clonotype. The chain has TRBV11-2 and TRBJ2-7; D is tentatively TRBD1 or TRBD2 (5 bases each). The CDR3 spans 15 residues. The ends were cut back, 6 bases at V and 4 bases at J, with 19 bases in the middle. Germline-derived CDR1 and CDR2 are SGHAT and FQNNGV. CDR3 sequence: CASRGVRRQTYEQYF. In DNA form, the CDR3 reads TGTGCCAGCAGGGGGGTTCGACGGCAGACTTACGAGCAGTACTTC. Drawing the rest from reference TRBV11-2 and TRBJ2-7, the complete variable domain is EAGVAQSPRYKIIEKRQSVAFWCNPISGHATLYWYQQILGQGPKLLIQFQNNGVVDDSQLPKDRFSAERLKGVDSTLKIQPAKLEDSAVYLCASRGVRRQTYEQYFGPGTRLTVT.

This clonotype was recorded a few times. The chain joins TRBV7-7 to TRBJ1-5; 8 positions agree with TRBD1. CDR1 is SSHAT and CDR2 is FNYEAQ in the germline V gene (reference sequence). The CDR3 contains 18 residues. Trimming cost V 5 bases and J 0 bases; bases outside gene matches: 12. CDR3 bases: TGTGCCAGCAGCCCACAGGGGGTCCCTGGCTATAGCAATCAGCCCCAGCATTTT. Its translation: CASSPQGVPGYSNQPQHF.

This clonotype has a handful of counts. V is TRBV5-1 and J is TRBJ2-5, with D possibly matching TRBD2 (7 bases). V lost 7 bases, J lost 2 bases, and 15 bases lay in between. From germline, CDR1 is SGHRS and CDR2 YFSETQ. The CDR3 is 14 amino acids. CDR3 in amino acids: CASARGGEQETQYF. Written as DNA, the CDR3 is TGCGCCAGCGCCCGCGGGGGCGAACAAGAGACCCAGTACTTC.

The V gene is TRBV27, the J gene TRBJ2-5; D gene ambiguous. Deletions cut 0 bases from V and 2 bases from J, with 10 bases between. Per germline, CDR1 MNHEY and CDR2 SMNVEV (reference sequence). The CDR3 is 15 amino acids. The CDR3 bases are TGTGCCAGCAGTTTATCCGTGGCGGAACAAGAGACCCAGTACTTC. It is translated as CASSLSVAEQETQYF.

The rearrangement joins TRBV29-1 to TRBJ1-1; D ambiguous. In germline, CDR1 is SQVTM, CDR2 ANQGSEA. V was cut by 5 bases and J by 1 base, with 8 bases left in between. The CDR3 consists of 12 residues. CDR3 amino acids: CSVSSGNTEAFF. The CDR3 bases are TGCAGCGTTAGTAGCGGGAACACTGAAGCTTTCTTT. Full variable domain (rest looked up from reference TRBV29-1 and TRBJ1-1): SAVISQKPSRDICQRGTSLTIQCQVDSQVTMMFWYRQQPGQSLTLIATANQGSEATYESGFVIDKFPISRPNLTFSTLTVSNMSPEDSSIYLCSVSSGNTEAFFGQGTRLTVV.

This clonotype was counted a few times. The rearrangement uses TRBV19 and TRBJ2-3; D perhaps matches TRBD2 (5 bases). CDR1 and CDR2 (germline): LNHDA, SQIVND (reference sequence). Between the trimmed V and J ends, which lost 3 bases and 13 bases, there was a span of 14 bases. The CDR3 has 12 residues. DNA of the CDR3: TGTGCCAGTAGTATTTCGCCGGGGATGAAGTATTTT. The encoded protein is CASSISPGMKYF.

The chain couples TRBV5-1 to TRBJ1-1, with D perhaps TRBD1 (5 bases). V lost 1 base, J lost 4 bases, and 11 bases lay in between. Germline V CDR1 and CDR2: SGHRS, YFSETQ. The CDR3 spans 14 residues. The CDR3 sequence: CASSLPGRGTEAFF. The CDR3 coding sequence is TGCGCCAGCAGCTTGCCAGGGCGGGGCACTGAAGCTTTCTTT.

Notes on this clonotype: At one end the junction does not follow the germline gene, possibly because of a read error. V gene TRBV30 combines with J gene TRBJ2-1, with 7 bases matching TRBD2. The CDR3 is 11 residues long. Looked up from germline, CDR1 is GTSNPN and CDR2 is SVGIG (reference sequence). In DNA, the CDR3 is TGTGCCGGGAGGGCTTACAATGAGCAGTTCTTC. It is translated as CAGRAYNEQFF.

With respect to this clonotype: A single base separates this from a much larger clone, so it may be a read error. The chain employs TRBV20-1 and TRBJ2-5; D not certain. Per the germline V gene, CDR1 is DFQATT and CDR2 is SNEGSKA (reference sequence). V dropped 4 bases and J dropped 11 bases, with 17 bases sitting between them. This CDR3 spans 12 amino acids. The CDR3 region is CSATDLMLVQYF. The CDR3 nucleotides read TGCAGTGCTACAGACCTCATGTTGGTGCAGTACTTC.

This clonotype was recorded a few times. The V and J genes are TRBV7-2 and TRBJ2-5; 9 nucleotides align to TRBD2. Germline CDR1 and CDR2: SGHTA and FQGNSA. There are 18 residues in the CDR3. V trimming: 1 base; J trimming: 4 bases; junction bases outside the gene matches: 13. DNA for the CDR3: TGTGCCAGCAGCTTAGGGCGGGCTAGCGGGACTCATTCAGAGACCCAGTACTTC. Protein sequence: CASSLGRASGTHSETQYF.

The chain links TRBV28 to TRBJ2-7; D remains unclear. The V end was cut by 5 bases, the J end by 7 bases, with 18 bases between. Per germline, CDR1 MDHEN and CDR2 SYDVKM. This CDR3 comprises 14 residues. CDR3 sequence: CASSPAGLQEEQYF. DNA for the CDR3: TGTGCCAGCAGTCCGGCCGGCCTCCAGGAAGAGCAGTACTTC.

V gene TRBV7-6 combines with J gene TRBJ2-5; D is undetermined. V was shortened by 2 bases and J by 4 bases, with 8 bases between the two germline ends. The CDR3 consists of 13 residues. The germline V gene encodes CDR1 SGHVS and CDR2 FNYEAQ. CDR3 nucleotide sequence: TGTGCCAGCAGCTTAATCGGTGGAGAGACCCAGTACTTC. Its protein is CASSLIGGETQYF.

The chain recombines TRBV29-1 with TRBJ2-3, with D hard to call. The V and J ends lost 3 bases and 0 bases respectively, with 10 bases between them. This CDR3 is built from 14 residues. The V gene's germline CDR1 is SQVTM and CDR2 ANQGSEA. This CDR3 reads CSVDPRISTDTQYF. The CDR3, as DNA: TGCAGCGTTGACCCAAGGATTAGCACAGATACGCAGTATTTT.